This T cell receptor (beta chain) was recovered during a study of T cell responses to AZD1222 COVID-19 vaccine. Germline V gene lookup returns CDR1 LNHDA and CDR2 SQIVND (reference sequence). The V segment lost 4 bases and the J segment 7 bases; nucleotides outside the gene matches: 16. CDR3 length equals 17 residues. Data came from immunoSEQ multiplex PCR; TCRdb stores just in-frame clones and leaves some out. The sample has about 84,000 clones; about 83% are singletons. The TCR comes from an adult who received the AZD1222 COVID-19 vaccine. The chain combines TRBV19 with TRBJ2-4; 7 nucleotides line up with TRBD2. The input for sequencing was peripheral blood, taken 28 days after the second AZD1222 dose. CDR3 sequence reads: CASSTTWTGGVRNIQYF. CDR3 bases: TGTGCCAGTAGTACCACTTGGACTGGGGGGGTGAGGAACATTCAGTACTTC.